Listed here is a single T cell receptor (beta chain). Its antigen is not known. This entry belongs to a study of T cells in Graves' hyperthyroidism and ophthalmopathy. Study results and caveats: Blood also showed most of the thyroid clonotypes that were expanded above 0.001.

Authors of the study amplified TCR beta CDR3 regions from RNA transcripts. The primer set for the first-round RT-PCR of the TCR CDR3 was HTBI. Via MiXCR, TCRdb re-called the multiplex PCR reads, giving one row per CDR3 protein. The sample yields about 690,000 distinct CDR3 sequences, about 18% seen once. The CDR3 loop spans 13 amino acids. Trimming took 5 bases from V and 4 from J, leaving 12 bases between them. Germline V CDR1 and CDR2: MNHEY, SMNVEV (reference sequence). Participants, patients aged 18 to 65, had newly diagnosed hyperthyroidism with a duration under 2 months. Lactation, pregnancy, other autoimmune disease or uncontrolled infection excluded patients. Diagnoses rested on clinical symptoms, serum thyroxine and TRAb, thyroid ultrasound and orbital computed tomography.

The V gene is TRBV27, the J gene TRBJ2-7; D is uncertain. The material sequenced was blood. The sequence derives from a man between 50 and 59 years old with Graves' hyperthyroidism. The DNA for the CDR3 is TGTGCCAGCAGTGGTTCGGAAGTATACGAGCAGTACTTC. Residues: CASSGSEVYEQYF.